Following are 4 T cell receptor beta chains from one sample sequenced in a study of radiotherapy plus CTLA-4 blockade in lung cancer. This table comes from immunoSEQ multiplex PCR, and its TCRdb copy is limited to in-frame clones, with some not included. Among roughly 92,000 clones listed, around 85% were seen once. The specimen was peripheral blood, collected from a patient treated with radiotherapy plus ipilimumab. These receptors came from a human donor with non-small cell lung cancer who had a partial response to radiotherapy plus ipilimumab.

The V and J genes are TRBV7-3 and TRBJ2-6; 8 bases align to TRBD1. Germline CDR1 reads SGHTA; CDR2 reads FQGTGA. J lost 3 bases, V lost 5 bases, and 12 bases had no gene match. CDR3 length: 18 residues. The CDR3 region has the DNA TGTGCCAGCAGCCGCCAAATATGGACAGGGCTTGGGGCCAACGTCCTGACTTTC. Amino acids: CASSRQIWTGLGANVLTF.

The chain links TRBV11-1 to TRBJ2-7, with D possibly being TRBD2 (5 bases). The V end lost 2 bases, the J end lost 3 bases, and 8 bases lay between the germline ends. There are 13 residues in the CDR3. Germline V gives CDR1 SGHAT, CDR2 FQDESV (reference sequence). The CDR3 DNA is TGTGCCAGCAGCTTAAACCGGGGCTACGAGCAGTACTTC. As protein: CASSLNRGYEQYF.

The chain combines TRBV11-2 with TRBJ2-5; D perhaps matches TRBD2 (6 bases). The CDR3 covers 14 residues. Trimming cost V 1 base and J 5 bases, with 11 bases left between them. The germline V gene has CDR1 SGHAT and CDR2 FQNNGV. DNA of the CDR3: TGTGCCAGCAGCTTAGGTCCAGGGAGGGAGACCCAGTACTTC. Residues: CASSLGPGRETQYF. Filled out from reference TRBV11-2 and TRBJ2-5, the complete variable domain reads EAGVAQSPRYKIIEKRQSVAFWCNPISGHATLYWYQQILGQGPKLLIQFQNNGVVDDSQLPKDRFSAERLKGVDSTLKIQPAKLEDSAVYLCASSLGPGRETQYFGPGTRLLVL.

This clone has more than one count but fewer than ten. The V and J genes are TRBV18 and TRBJ1-5, with no clear D. The CDR3 spans 16 residues. Germline V CDR1 and CDR2: KGHSH, LQKENI. V was pared by 3 bases and J by 9 bases, with 21 bases between. The CDR3 here is CASSPSYPPNQSPQHF. CDR3 nucleotide sequence: TGTGCCAGCTCACCCTCGTACCCGCCAAATCAGTCGCCCCAGCATTTT.